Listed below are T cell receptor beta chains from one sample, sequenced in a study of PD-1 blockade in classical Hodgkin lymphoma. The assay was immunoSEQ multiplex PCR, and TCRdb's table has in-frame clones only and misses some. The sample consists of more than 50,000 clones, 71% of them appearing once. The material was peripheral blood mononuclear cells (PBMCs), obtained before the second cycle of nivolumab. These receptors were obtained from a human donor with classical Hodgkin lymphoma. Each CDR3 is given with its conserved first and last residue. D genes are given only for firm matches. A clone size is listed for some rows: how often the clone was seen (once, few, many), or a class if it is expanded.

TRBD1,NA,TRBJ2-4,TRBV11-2,TGTGCCAGCAGTCGACAGGGGGGACGGGAAAACATTCAGTACTTC,CASSRQGGRENIQYF
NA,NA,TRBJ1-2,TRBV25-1,TGTGCCAGCAGTGAATCGGGCCAGGTGGGGTATGGCTACACCTTC,CASSESGQVGYGYTF
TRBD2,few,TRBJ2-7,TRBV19,TGTGCCAGTGCGGGGCTAGCGGGGGCCGGGTGGCACGAGCAGTACTTC,CASAGLAGAGWHEQYF
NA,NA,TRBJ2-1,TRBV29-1,TGCAGCGTTGTGGAAGGTAGCTCCTACAATGAGCAGTTCTTC,CSVVEGSSYNEQFF
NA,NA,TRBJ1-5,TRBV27,TGTGCCAGCAGTACAGGGTCGTATAGCAATCAGCCCCAGCATTTT,CASSTGSYSNQPQHF
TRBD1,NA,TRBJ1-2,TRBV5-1,TGCGCCAGCAGCGAAGGGACAGGGAAAATAAACTATGGCTACACCTTC,CASSEGTGKINYGYTF
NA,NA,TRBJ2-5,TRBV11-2,TGTGCCAGCAGCTTAGATCCCCCCCTCGAGAGACTAGTACTTCAGACCCAGTACTTC,CASSLDPPLERLVLQTQYF
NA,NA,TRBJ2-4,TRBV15,TGTGCCACCAGCAGAGAGAAAGGGGGGGCGGACATTCAGTACTTC,CATSREKGGADIQYF
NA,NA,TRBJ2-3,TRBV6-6,TGTGCCAGCAGTTATATAGGGGCCCCCACAGATACGCAGTATTTT,CASSYIGAPTDTQYF
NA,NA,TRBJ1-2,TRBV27,TGTGCCAGCAGTTTATCAGGGGGAAGTGGCTACACCTTC,CASSLSGGSGYTF
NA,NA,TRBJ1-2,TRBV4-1,TGCGCCAGCAGCCAGTTAGGGGACGGCTATGGCTACACCTTC,CASSQLGDGYGYTF
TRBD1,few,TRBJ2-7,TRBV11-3,TGTGCCAGCTCCCAACAGGGGGCTATAGCCGAGCAGTACTTC,CASSQQGAIAEQYF
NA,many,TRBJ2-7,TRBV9,TGTGCCAGCAGCGTAGCAGGGTGGGGCTCCTACGAGCAGTACTTC,CASSVAGWGSYEQYF
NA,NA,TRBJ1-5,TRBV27,TGTGCCAGCAGTCCCTCGTCCGGACACGGGATAGGCAATCAGCCCCAGCATTTT,CASSPSSGHGIGNQPQHF
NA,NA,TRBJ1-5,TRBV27,TGTGCCAGCAGTTTAAGAGCTTCACGGAATAGCAATCAGCCCCAGCATTTT,CASSLRASRNSNQPQHF
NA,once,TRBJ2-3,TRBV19,TGTGCCAGTACCCTGACAGGCCCAGATACGCAGTATTTT,CASTLTGPDTQYF
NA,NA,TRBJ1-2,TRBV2,TGTGCCAGCAGATTAGGGGGGGGACCTATTGATGGCTACACCTTC,CASRLGGGPIDGYTF
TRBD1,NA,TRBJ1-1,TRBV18,TGTGCCAGCGCGACAGGGGGGAACACTGAAGCTTTCTTT,CASATGGNTEAFF
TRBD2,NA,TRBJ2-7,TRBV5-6,TGTGCCAGCAGCTTAATGTCGGGACTAGCGGGATCTAAGCAGTACTTC,CASSLMSGLAGSKQYF
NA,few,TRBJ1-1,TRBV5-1,TGCGCCAGCAGCGCCGGCGATCCGAACACTGAAGCTTTCTTT,CASSAGDPNTEAFF
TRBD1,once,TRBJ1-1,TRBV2,TGTGCCAGCAGAACAGGGGCTGGCGGGGGCACTGAAGCTTTCTTT,CASRTGAGGGTEAFF
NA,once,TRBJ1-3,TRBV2,TGTGCCAGCAGTCCATCCCCGGGAAACACCATATATTTT,CASSPSPGNTIYF
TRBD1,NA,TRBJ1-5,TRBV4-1,TGCGCCAGCAGCCAAAGACAGGGTGTTGGTGGGGGCAATCAGCCCCAGCATTTT,CASSQRQGVGGGNQPQHF
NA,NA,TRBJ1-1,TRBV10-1,TGCGCCAGCAGTGGGAACAGGAACACTGAAGCTTTCTTT,CASSGNRNTEAFF
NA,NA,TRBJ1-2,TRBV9,TGTGCCAGCAGCGTAGGGGAAGGGGAGAACTATGGCTACACCTTC,CASSVGEGENYGYTF
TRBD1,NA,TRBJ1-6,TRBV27,TGTGCCAGCAGTTTAGTAGGGGGCGGTAGCTCCTATAATTCACCCCTCCACTTT,CASSLVGGGSSYNSPLHF
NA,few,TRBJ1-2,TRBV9,TGTGCCAGCCGCGGAGGGAACACCTTC,CASRGGNTF
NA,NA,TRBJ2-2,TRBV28,TGTGCCAGCATGGACTCCCTCGGGAGCGCGAACACCGGGGAGCTGTTTTTT,CASMDSLGSANTGELFF
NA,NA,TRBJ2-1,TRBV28,TGTGCCAGCAGTTCTACTCCAAACAATGAGCAGTTCTTC,CASSSTPNNEQFF
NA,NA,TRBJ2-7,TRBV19,TGTGCCAGTAGTATCGAGGGATACGAGCAGTACTTC,CASSIEGYEQYF
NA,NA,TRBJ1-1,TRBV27,TGTGCCAGCAGTTTATTGGGGGCGTATGAAGCTTTCTTT,CASSLLGAYEAFF
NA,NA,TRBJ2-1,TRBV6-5,TGTGCCAGCAGTTCCCGGGCACAAACGGGGGATGAGCAGTTCTTC,CASSSRAQTGDEQFF
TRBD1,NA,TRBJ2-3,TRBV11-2,TGTGCCAGCAGCTTCGGACAGGGTGCAGATACGCAGTATTTT,CASSFGQGADTQYF
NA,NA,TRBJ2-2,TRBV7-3,TGTGCCAGCAGCTTACAAGGCGGGCGAAGCGGGGAGCTGTTTTTT,CASSLQGGRSGELFF
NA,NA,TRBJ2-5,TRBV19,TGTGCCAGTAGTATAGTAGCGAGCGGGTCCGTCGTGACCCAGTACTTC,CASSIVASGSVVTQYF
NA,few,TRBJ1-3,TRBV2,TGTGCCAGCAGTGAGGTCTACTCTGGAAACACCATATATTTT,CASSEVYSGNTIYF
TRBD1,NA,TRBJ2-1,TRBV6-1,TGTGCCAGCCAAGACAGGGCAGCGACCAATGAGCAGTTCTTC,CASQDRAATNEQFF
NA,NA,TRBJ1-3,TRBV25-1,TGTGCCAGCAGTGGAACAGGGTCTCCTGGAAACACCATATATTTT,CASSGTGSPGNTIYF
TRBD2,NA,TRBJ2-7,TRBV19,TGTGCCAGTAGTAACGGACTAGTTGGGCGGCAGTACTTC,CASSNGLVGRQYF
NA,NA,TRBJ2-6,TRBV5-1,TGCGCCAGCAGCTTGGCCCCTAACTCTGGGGCCAACGTCCTGACTTTC,CASSLAPNSGANVLTF
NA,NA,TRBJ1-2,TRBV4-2,TGTGCCAGCAGCCAAGATGGGGCAGGGCGAGGGGATGGCTACACCTTC,CASSQDGAGRGDGYTF
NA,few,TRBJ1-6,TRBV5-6,TGTGCCAGCAGCTCCCCAGGACTCAAGGATAATTCACCCCTCCACTTT,CASSSPGLKDNSPLHF
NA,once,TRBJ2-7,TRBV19,TGTGCCAGTAGTATTTTAGGGGGGTACGAGCAGTACTTC,CASSILGGYEQYF
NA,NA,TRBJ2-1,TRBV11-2,TGTGCCAGCAGCTTACCCGTCGGGTCGAATGAGCAGTTCTTC,CASSLPVGSNEQFF
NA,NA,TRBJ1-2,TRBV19,TGTGCCAGTAGCCAGGGAGGGGGTAGGGACTATGGCTACACCTTC,CASSQGGGRDYGYTF
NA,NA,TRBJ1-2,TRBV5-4,TGTGCCAGCAGCTCGCCCGGGGGCCGCACTAACTATGGCTACACCTTC,CASSSPGGRTNYGYTF
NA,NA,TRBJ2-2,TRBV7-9,TGTGCCAGCAGCTTAGCCTCTACCCGACAAAGGACCGGGGAGCTGTTTTTT,CASSLASTRQRTGELFF
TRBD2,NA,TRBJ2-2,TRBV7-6,TGTGCCAGCAGGGCGGGAGGCCACGTCGGGGAGCTGTTTTTT,CASRAGGHVGELFF
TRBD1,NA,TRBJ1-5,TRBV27,TGTGCCAGCAGTTTCGACAGGGGTCAGCCCCAGCATTTT,CASSFDRGQPQHF
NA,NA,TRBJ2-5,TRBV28,TGTGCCAGCAGCTACAGGTTGACAGAGCAGTACTTC,CASSYRLTEQYF
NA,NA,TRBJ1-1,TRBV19,TGTGCCAGTAGTACCCTAGGGAACACTGAAGCTTTCTTT,CASSTLGNTEAFF
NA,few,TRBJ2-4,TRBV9,TGTGCCAGCAGCGTAGGTACAGGGAACATTCAGTACTTC,CASSVGTGNIQYF
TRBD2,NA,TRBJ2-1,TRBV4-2,TGTGCCAGCAGCCAAGATTCGGGACTAGCGTACAATGAGCAGTTCTTC,CASSQDSGLAYNEQFF
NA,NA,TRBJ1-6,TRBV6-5,TGTGCCAGCAGTTACTCGACCGGAATTAATTCACCCCTCCACTTT,CASSYSTGINSPLHF